This T cell receptor beta chain is from a study of OX40 agonist ivuxolimab in advanced cancers. Study-wide results and limits: Clonal expansion by week 6 occurred in CD4+ and CD8+ blood T cells (at 0.1 to 3.0 mg/kg). In CD8+ T cells, expanded clones were on average more numerous than in CD4+.

The CDR3 runs to 17 residues. Per the germline V gene, CDR1 is MNHEY and CDR2 is SMNVEV (reference sequence). V lost 2 bases to trimming and J lost 7 bases, with 21 bases between them. Systemic immunosuppression or autoimmune disease history was grounds to exclude patients. Profiling relied on immunoSEQ multiplex PCR, and the TCRdb table lists in-frame clones only, not all of them. Seen here are 70,000 or so clones, roughly nine tenths observed once, and the top ten hold approximately 0.72%. A remark on this clone: Antigen: not known.

The chain recombines TRBV27 with TRBJ2-1, with D maybe TRBD2 (5 bases). This clonotype was obtained from an adult with an advanced solid tumor such as melanoma, head and neck, liver or kidney cancer. Sequencing used CD4+ or CD8+ T cells sorted from blood, obtained in a trial of the OX40 agonist ivuxolimab. CDR3 nucleotide sequence: TGTGCCAGCAGTTTACTAGCTGTCTCCCTCCGTGGGAATGAGCAGTTCTTC. Translated: CASSLLAVSLRGNEQFF.